This T cell receptor (beta chain) was found in a study of sequential checkpoint blockade in melanoma. Looking at the study overall: About 90 pretreatment tumor DNA samples were TCRβ immunosequenced.

As for treatment: randomized to nivolumab then ipilimumab (arm A) or the reverse (arm B). This clone is deemed medium-sized. Some clones are missing from TCRdb's copy, which holds only in-frame ones; the method was immunoSEQ multiplex PCR. Of about 5,000 clones detected, 23% appear once; the ten largest clones hold approximately 8.6%. Germline V gene sequence: CDR1 SGDLS, CDR2 YYNGEE. This CDR3 has 15 amino acids. V was clipped by 0 bases and J by 1 base; unmatched bases: 3. This material consisted of tumor tissue (inferred from file names), taken from a patient given nivolumab and ipilimumab in sequence. This TCR was sampled from a human donor with melanoma. The V gene is TRBV9, the J gene TRBJ2-7; 8 bases match TRBD1. This CDR3 reads CASSVGQGASYEQYF. The CDR3 coding sequence is TGTGCCAGCAGCGTAGGGCAGGGGGCTTCCTACGAGCAGTACTTC.